These 27 T cell receptor beta chains share one sample of origin, sequenced in a study of vaccination effects on CD4 cells after COVID-19. ViraFEST expansion of antigen-specific CD4+ T cells with viral peptide pools preceded sequencing. Culturing for about ten days preceded CD4+ T cell isolation. The healthy vaccine recipients, who had no prior SARS-CoV-2 infection, showed negative nucleocapsid antibodies. Their recognized antigens are unknown. Some clones are missing from TCRdb's copy, which holds only in-frame ones; the method was immunoSEQ multiplex PCR. The sample yields 70,000 or so clones, about 79% seen once. This material consisted of CD4+ T cells from PBMCs cultured with SARS-CoV-2 spike peptides, taken before COVID-19 vaccination. All receptors come from a human donor who received a COVID-19 vaccine.

This clone was observed once. The chain combines TRBV6-6 with TRBJ2-7; the match to TRBD2 covers 8 bases. Germline CDR1 and CDR2: MNHNY and SVGAGI (reference sequence). V lost 8 bases, J lost 6 bases, and 6 bases stayed unmatched. CDR3 length: 12 amino acids. CDR3 region: CASRSGGGEQYV. CDR3 sequence (DNA): TGTGCCAGCCGGTCCGGGGGGGGCGAGCAGTACGTC.

This chain links TRBV24-1 with TRBJ1-2; D is uncertain. Trimming took 5 bases from V and 2 from J, leaving 14 bases between them. The length of the CDR3 is 15 residues. Looked up from germline, CDR1 is KGHDR and CDR2 is SFDVKD. The CDR3 DNA is TGTGCCACCAGTGGTTCGATAGGAGGGAACTATGGCTACACCTTC. Translated, it gives CATSGSIGGNYGYTF.

This clone has just one count. This sequence joins TRBV7-2 and TRBJ2-1; 7 bases align to TRBD2. The germline V gene has CDR1 SGHTA and CDR2 FQGNSA. CDR3 length: 13 residues. Germline trimming cut 5 bases from V and 9 bases from J; bases unmatched to any gene: 7. The CDR3 DNA follows: TGTGCCAGCAGCCAAAGACTAGCAGGTGAGCAGTTCTTC. Its protein is CASSQRLAGEQFF.

The CDR3, as DNA: TGTGCCATCACCTCCAGGGGGGGGGCTAATCAGCCCCAGCATTTT. It encodes CAITSRGGANQPQHF. V usage is TRBV2 and J usage is TRBJ1-5; 7 positions match TRBD1. V dropped 10 bases and J dropped 4; count of bases not matched to a gene: 13. Germline CDR1 reads SNHLY; CDR2 reads FYNNEI. The CDR3 covers 15 residues. Complete variable domain (other parts from reference TRBV2 and TRBJ1-5): EPEVTQTPSHQVTQMGQEVILRCVPISNHLYFYWYRQILGQKVEFLVSFYNNEISEKSEIFDDQFSVERPDGSNFTLKIRSTKLEDSAMYFCAITSRGGANQPQHFGDGTRLSIL.

The chain recombines TRBV27 with TRBJ2-5; D possibly corresponds to TRBD1 (6 bases). The V gene's germline CDR1 is MNHEY and CDR2 SMNVEV (reference sequence). With 3 bases removed from V and 5 bases from J, the gap between germline ends came to 22 bases. The CDR3 totals 17 residues. The CDR3 region has the DNA TGTGCCAGCAGTTTCTCAAAGTCGGGACACCGTGGCGAGACCCAGTACTTC. Its translation: CASSFSKSGHRGETQYF.

Worth noting for this clone: Different DNA sequences within this sample yield the same CDR3. The chain links TRBV19 to TRBJ1-2; no reliable D call. Trimming removed 4 bases at V and 4 bases at J, with 7 bases between. Germline V CDR1 and CDR2: LNHDA, SQIVND (reference sequence). CDR3 length: 12 residues. CDR3 bases: TGTGCCAGTAGTACAAATAGCTATGGCTACACCTTC. This gives the protein CASSTNSYGYTF.

V is TRBV7-7 and J is TRBJ2-3, with TRBD2 matching 8 bases. The V gene's germline CDR1 is SSHAT and CDR2 FNYEAQ (reference sequence). V lost 5 bases, J lost 3 bases, and 4 bases stayed unmatched. The CDR3 extends over 14 amino acids. This CDR3 reads CASSPGGATDTQYF. The CDR3 nucleotides read TGTGCCAGCAGCCCCGGGGGGGCAACAGATACGCAGTATTTT.

The rearrangement uses TRBV6-6 and TRBJ2-2; D gene unclear. Germline assignment: CDR1 MNHNY and CDR2 SVGAGI (reference sequence). The length of the CDR3 is 15 residues. V gave up 3 bases and J gave up 3 bases, with 11 bases separating them. CDR3 in amino acids: CASSYLREDTGELFF. The CDR3 DNA sequence: TGTGCCAGCAGTTATTTGCGTGAGGACACCGGGGAGCTGTTTTTT.

This chain joins TRBV6-2 or TRBV6-3 and TRBJ2-5; possibly TRBD1 or TRBD2 for D (5 bases each). Between the trimmed V and J ends, which lost 6 bases and 5 bases, there was a span of 13 bases. The CDR3 extends over 13 amino acids. Germline assignment: CDR1 MNHEY and CDR2 SVGEGT. The CDR3 reads CASSFREKETQYF. CDR3 nucleotide sequence: TGTGCCAGCAGCTTCAGGGAGAAGGAGACCCAGTACTTC.

This chain uses TRBV20-1 with TRBJ1-4, with unresolved D. Trimming took 5 bases from V and 4 from J, leaving 2 bases between them. The CDR3 contains 10 residues. CDR1 is DFQATT and CDR2 is SNEGSKA in the germline V gene (reference sequence). The CDR3 nucleotides read TGCAGTGCTGGTAATGAAAAACTGTTTTTT. This translates into CSAGNEKLFF.

This clone occurred a few times. The rearrangement links TRBV14 to TRBJ1-5; D unresolved. The germline CDR1 and CDR2 sequences are SGHDN and FVKESK. The CDR3 spans 14 residues. The V gene lost 8 bases and the J gene lost 0 bases, with 11 bases spanning the gap. The chain's CDR3 is CASPLPDSNQPQHF. The CDR3 nucleotides read TGTGCCAGCCCCCTCCCCGATAGCAATCAGCCCCAGCATTTT.

The V and J genes are TRBV4-2 and TRBJ2-5; 7 bases match TRBD2. This CDR3 comprises 14 residues. In germline, CDR1 is LGHNA, CDR2 YNFKEQ. Losses at the gene ends were 1 base for V and 5 bases for J; bases not matched to a gene: 4. CDR3 loop: CASSQVVGGETQYF. The CDR3, as DNA: TGTGCCAGCAGCCAAGTGGTGGGAGGGGAGACCCAGTACTTC.

The V and J genes are TRBV6-5 and TRBJ1-1; TRBD1 agrees at 8 bases. CDR3 length: 15 amino acids. Germline V gene data show CDR1 as MNHEY and CDR2 as SVGAGI. V shed 7 bases and J 7 bases; nucleotides not matched to a gene: 14. In DNA form, the CDR3 reads TGTGCCAGCAACCTACAGGGGGACCCGAGGGATGAAGCTTTCTTT. Residues: CASNLQGDPRDEAFF.

The V call is TRBV7-8, the J call TRBJ2-3, with D possibly TRBD1 on 6 matching bases. Germline-derived CDR1 and CDR2 are SGHVS and FQNEAQ. The ends were cut back, 4 bases at V and 4 bases at J, with 15 bases in the middle. The CDR3 spans 15 residues. The CDR3 region is CASSSQGKWADTQYF. Written as DNA, the CDR3 is TGTGCCAGCAGCTCTCAGGGGAAGTGGGCAGATACGCAGTATTTT. The full variable domain, with the rest looked up from reference TRBV7-8 and TRBJ2-3, is GAGVSQSPRYKVAKRGQDVALRCDPISGHVSLFWYQQALGQGPEFLTYFQNEAQLDKSGLPSDRFFAERPEGSVSTLKIQRTQQEDSAVYLCASSSQGKWADTQYFGPGTRLTVL.

The rearrangement joins TRBV6-2 or TRBV6-3 to TRBJ2-2; D is unclear. CDR3 length: 13 amino acids. In germline, CDR1 is MNHEY, CDR2 SVGEGT. The V gene lost 4 bases and the J gene lost 0 bases, with 3 bases spanning the gap. This CDR3 is CASSWANTGELFF. The DNA for the CDR3 is TGTGCCAGCAGTTGGGCGAACACCGGGGAGCTGTTTTTT.

This clone occurred once. This chain connects TRBV5-1 to TRBJ1-3; D gene ambiguous. The CDR3 contains 16 residues. The V and J ends lost 0 bases and 0 bases respectively, with 10 bases between them. Germline assignment: CDR1 SGHRS and CDR2 YFSETQ. The chain's CDR3 is CASSLEGSYSGNTIYF. The CDR3 DNA reads as TGCGCCAGCAGCTTGGAGGGCAGCTACTCTGGAAACACCATATATTTT.

J is TRBJ1-2 and V is TRBV6-5; D is perhaps TRBD1 (5 bases). The germline V gene has CDR1 MNHEY and CDR2 SVGAGI. The V gene lost 5 bases and the J gene lost 4 bases, with 14 bases spanning the gap. This CDR3 spans 14 amino acids. The CDR3, as DNA: TGTGCCAGCAGTATGGCAGGGAAATTCTATGGCTACACCTTC. The encoded protein is CASSMAGKFYGYTF.

This clone has a handful of counts. The rearrangement links TRBV19 to TRBJ2-2; TRBD2 matches at 7 bases. CDR3 size: 12 residues. CDR1 and CDR2 (germline): LNHDA, SQIVND (reference sequence). V gave up 10 bases and J gave up 4 bases; unmatched junction bases: 3. As DNA, the CDR3 is TGTGCCATCGCTAGCGGCACCGGGGAGCTGTTTTTT. Amino acid sequence: CAIASGTGELFF.

The chain couples TRBV3-1 (or the pseudogene TRBV3-2) to TRBJ2-6, with 7 bases identical to TRBD1. The V gene's germline CDR1 is LGHDT and CDR2 YNNKEL (reference sequence). After removal of 1 base from V and 4 bases from J, the junction contained 10 bases not matched to a gene. This CDR3 region has 18 residues. In nucleotides, the CDR3 is TGTGCCAGCAGCCAAGTCGCGACAGGGATGTGGGGGGCCAACGTCCTGACTTTC. The encoded protein is CASSQVATGMWGANVLTF.

This clone occurred a few times. The rearrangement links TRBV2 to TRBJ1-2; D might be TRBD1 (5 bases). The V gene lost 8 bases and the J gene lost 2 bases, with 9 bases spanning the gap. CDR1 and CDR2 (germline): SNHLY, FYNNEI. The CDR3 is 12 amino acids. CDR3 protein: CASGRGNYGYTF. As DNA, the CDR3 is TGTGCCAGCGGGCGGGGGAACTATGGCTACACCTTC.

The V gene is TRBV12-3 or TRBV12-4, the J gene TRBJ1-2; tentatively, D is TRBD1 (5 bases). The CDR3 is 13 amino acids. Trimming took off 5 bases at V and 7 bases at J, with 14 bases between the two ends. Written as DNA, the CDR3 is TGTGCCAGCAGTCCGGGGCCCCCGGGTGGCTACACCTTC. This sequence encodes CASSPGPPGGYTF.

The table lists this clone with a few counts. The chain carries TRBV10-1 and TRBJ2-2; unclear D gene. CDR1 and CDR2 from the germline V gene are WNHNN and SYGVQD (reference sequence). The CDR3 has 16 residues. The V and J ends lost 0 bases and 4 bases respectively, with 12 bases between them. In DNA form, the CDR3 reads TGCGCCAGCAGTGAGTCGAGGAAGGCAAGCACCGGGGAGCTGTTTTTT. Residues: CASSESRKASTGELFF.

The chain employs TRBV4-1 and TRBJ1-1; 11 bases agree with TRBD1. The CDR3 has 16 residues. CDR1 is MGHRA, CDR2 YSYEKL, per germline. Trimming cost V 3 bases and J 3 bases; bases outside gene matches: 6. This chain's CDR3 is CASSHRGTGGYTEAFF. The CDR3, as DNA: TGCGCCAGCAGCCATCGTGGGACAGGGGGGTACACTGAAGCTTTCTTT.

The J gene is TRBJ1-2, the V gene TRBV24-1; TRBD1 aligns across 9 bases. Germline V CDR1 and CDR2: KGHDR, SFDVKD. The CDR3 covers 16 residues. The V gene end was trimmed by 2 bases and the J gene end by 4 bases; junction bases not matched to a gene: 7. DNA for the CDR3: TGTGCCACCAGTGATTCGGGGACAGGGCAGGCCTATGGCTACACCTTC. It yields the protein CATSDSGTGQAYGYTF.

This rearrangement joins TRBV6-5 to TRBJ2-1, with TRBD1 identical over 9 bases. Germline trimming cut 5 bases from V and 7 bases from J; bases unmatched to any gene: 3. The CDR3 is 13 residues long. Germline loops: CDR1 MNHEY, CDR2 SVGAGI. The CDR3 DNA follows: TGTGCCAGCAGTCGACAGGGGGGAAATGAGCAGTTCTTC. Its protein product is CASSRQGGNEQFF.

The CDR3 bases are TGTGCCAGCAGTTTATACAGGGCCGGGGAGCTGTTTTTT. It translates to CASSLYRAGELFF. V usage is TRBV28 and J usage is TRBJ2-2; D perhaps matches TRBD1 (6 bases). V lost 1 base, J lost 6 bases, and 6 bases lay in between. The CDR3 length is 13 residues. The germline V gene has CDR1 MDHEN and CDR2 SYDVKM.

This chain links TRBV7-2 with TRBJ2-2, with D perhaps matching TRBD1 (6 bases). CDR1 is SGHTA, CDR2 FQGNSA, per germline. The CDR3 runs to 15 residues. The V end was cut by 3 bases, the J end by 4 bases, with 12 bases between. The CDR3 DNA sequence: TGTGCCAGCAGCTTTCTACAGGGTGGCACCGGGGAGCTGTTTTTT. Its translation is CASSFLQGGTGELFF.